The 3 T cell receptor beta chains below come from one sample, sequenced in a study of blood T cell repertoires in COVID-19. Assay used: immunoSEQ multiplex PCR; TCRdb lists only in-frame clones, some missing. Among about 150,000 clones listed, roughly 80% were seen once. Sequencing was performed on peripheral blood. All receptors come from a man aged 55 to 70 with acute or convalescent COVID-19.

This clone occurred a few times. This rearrangement joins TRBV6-5 to TRBJ1-1, with D unresolved. Germline V lookup: CDR1 MNHEY, CDR2 SVGAGI. V shed 0 bases and J shed 3 bases, with 8 bases lying between them. The CDR3 totals 14 residues. CDR3 amino acids: CASSYSRVYTEAFF. The CDR3 nucleotides are TGTGCCAGCAGTTACTCGAGGGTTTACACTGAAGCTTTCTTT.

In its sample, this clone was seen once. V gene TRBV9 combines with J gene TRBJ2-7; TRBD2 is a possible D gene (6 bases). Germline V gene data show CDR1 as SGDLS and CDR2 as YYNGEE. CDR3 size: 15 residues. Trimming left V 0 bases short and J 2 bases short, with 12 bases between. This chain's CDR3 is CASSVAGGGTYEQYF. CDR3 nucleotides: TGTGCCAGCAGCGTAGCTGGCGGAGGGACCTACGAGCAGTACTTC.

The chain employs TRBV7-9 and TRBJ2-7; weak D call: TRBD2 (5 bases). The V end lost 8 bases, the J end lost 7 bases, and 12 bases lay between the germline ends. CDR1 and CDR2 (germline): SEHNR, FQNEAQ (reference sequence). The CDR3 extends over 11 amino acids. Here the CDR3 reads CASATGEEQYF. The CDR3 region has the DNA TGTGCCAGCGCGACTGGGGAGGAGCAGTACTTC.